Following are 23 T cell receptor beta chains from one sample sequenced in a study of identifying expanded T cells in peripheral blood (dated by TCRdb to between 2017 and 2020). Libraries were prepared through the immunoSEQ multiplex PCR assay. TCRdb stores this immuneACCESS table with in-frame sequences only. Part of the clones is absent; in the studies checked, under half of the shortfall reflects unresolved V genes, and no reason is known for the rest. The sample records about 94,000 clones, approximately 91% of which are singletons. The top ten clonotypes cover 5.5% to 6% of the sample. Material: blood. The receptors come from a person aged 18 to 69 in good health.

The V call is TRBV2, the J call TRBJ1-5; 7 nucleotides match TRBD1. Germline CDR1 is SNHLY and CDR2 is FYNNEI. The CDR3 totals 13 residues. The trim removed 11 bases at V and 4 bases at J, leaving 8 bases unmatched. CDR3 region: CAGQGQSNQPQHF. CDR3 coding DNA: TGTGCCGGCCAGGGACAGAGTAATCAGCCCCAGCATTTT.

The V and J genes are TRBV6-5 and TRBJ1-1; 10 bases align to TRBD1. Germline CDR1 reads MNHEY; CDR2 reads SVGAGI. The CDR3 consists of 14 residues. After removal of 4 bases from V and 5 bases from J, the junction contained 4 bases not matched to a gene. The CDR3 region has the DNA TGTGCCAGCAGTTCGGGACAGGGGCGGACTGAAGCTTTCTTT. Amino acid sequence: CASSSGQGRTEAFF.

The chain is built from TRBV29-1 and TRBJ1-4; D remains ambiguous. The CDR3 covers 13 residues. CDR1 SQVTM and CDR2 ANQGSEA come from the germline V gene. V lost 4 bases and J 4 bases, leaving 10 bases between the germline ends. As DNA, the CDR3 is TGCAGCGTTGTAGGTCAGAGTAATGAAAAACTGTTTTTT. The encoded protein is CSVVGQSNEKLFF.

CDR3 residues: CASSPQRESRETQYF. DNA of the CDR3: TGTGCCAGCAGCCCCCAGCGGGAGTCCCGAGAGACCCAGTACTTC. The chain employs TRBV7-2 and TRBJ2-5; 8 bases are a match to TRBD2. Per the germline V gene, CDR1 is SGHTA and CDR2 is FQGNSA. The V segment lost 5 bases and the J segment 4 bases; nucleotides outside the gene matches: 9. This CDR3 has 15 amino acids.

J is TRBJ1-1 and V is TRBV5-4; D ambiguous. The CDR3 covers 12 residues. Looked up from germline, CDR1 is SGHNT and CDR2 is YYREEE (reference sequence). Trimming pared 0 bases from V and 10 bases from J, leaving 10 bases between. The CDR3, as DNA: TGTGCCAGCAGCTTGGCGGGAGACGGAGCTTTCTTT. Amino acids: CASSLAGDGAFF.

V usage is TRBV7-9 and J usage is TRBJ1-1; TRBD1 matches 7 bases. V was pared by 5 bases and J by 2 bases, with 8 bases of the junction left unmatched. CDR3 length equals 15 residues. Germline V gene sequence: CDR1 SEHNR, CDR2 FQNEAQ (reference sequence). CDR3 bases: TGTGCCAGCAGCCCCGGGGACAGATTTAACACTGAAGCTTTCTTT. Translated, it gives CASSPGDRFNTEAFF.

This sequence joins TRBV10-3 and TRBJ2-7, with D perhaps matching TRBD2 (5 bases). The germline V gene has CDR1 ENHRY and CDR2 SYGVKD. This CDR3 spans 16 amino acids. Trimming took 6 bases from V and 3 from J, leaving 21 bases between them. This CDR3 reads CAIRVGWGSANYEQYF. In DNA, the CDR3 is TGTGCCATCAGGGTCGGTTGGGGTAGCGCCAACTACGAGCAGTACTTC.

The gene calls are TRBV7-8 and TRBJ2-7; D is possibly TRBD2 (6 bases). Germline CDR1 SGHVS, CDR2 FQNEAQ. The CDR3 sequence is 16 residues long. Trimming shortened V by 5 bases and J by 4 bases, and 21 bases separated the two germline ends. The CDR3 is CASSRDSAARGYEQYF. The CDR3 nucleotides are TGTGCCAGCAGCCGCGACTCAGCCGCGCGGGGATACGAGCAGTACTTC.

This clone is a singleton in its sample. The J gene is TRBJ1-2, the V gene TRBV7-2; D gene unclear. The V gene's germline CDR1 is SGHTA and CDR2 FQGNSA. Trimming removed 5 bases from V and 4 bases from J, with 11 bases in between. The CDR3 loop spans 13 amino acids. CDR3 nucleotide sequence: TGTGCCAGCAGCCGGCAGGCCTCCTATGGCTACACCTTC. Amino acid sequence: CASSRQASYGYTF.

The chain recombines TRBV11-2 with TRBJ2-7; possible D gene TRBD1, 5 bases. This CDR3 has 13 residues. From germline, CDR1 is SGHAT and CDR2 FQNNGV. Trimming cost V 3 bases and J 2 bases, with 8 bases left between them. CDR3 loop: CASSFSRAYEQYF. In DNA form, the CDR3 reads TGTGCCAGCAGCTTTAGCAGGGCCTACGAGCAGTACTTC. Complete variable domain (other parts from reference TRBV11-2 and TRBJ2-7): EAGVAQSPRYKIIEKRQSVAFWCNPISGHATLYWYQQILGQGPKLLIQFQNNGVVDDSQLPKDRFSAERLKGVDSTLKIQPAKLEDSAVYLCASSFSRAYEQYFGPGTRLTVT.

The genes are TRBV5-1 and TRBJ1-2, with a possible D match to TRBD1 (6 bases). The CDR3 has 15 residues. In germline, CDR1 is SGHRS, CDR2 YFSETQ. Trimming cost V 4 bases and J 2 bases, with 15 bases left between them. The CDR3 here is CASSPGGGRNYGYTF. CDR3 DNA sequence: TGCGCCAGCAGCCCGGGTGGGGGGCGAAACTATGGCTACACCTTC.

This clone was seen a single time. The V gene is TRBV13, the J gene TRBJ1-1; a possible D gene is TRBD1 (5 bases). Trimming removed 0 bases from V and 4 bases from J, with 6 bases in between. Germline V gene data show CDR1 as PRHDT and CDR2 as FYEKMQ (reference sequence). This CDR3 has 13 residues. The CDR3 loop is CASSLGRVTEAFF. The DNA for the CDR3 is TGTGCCAGCAGCTTAGGCAGGGTCACTGAAGCTTTCTTT.

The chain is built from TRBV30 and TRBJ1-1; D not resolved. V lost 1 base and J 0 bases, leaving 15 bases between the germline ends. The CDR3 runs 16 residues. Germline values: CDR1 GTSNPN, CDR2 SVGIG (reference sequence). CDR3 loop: CAWSAKGSSMNTEAFF. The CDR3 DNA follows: TGTGCCTGGAGTGCAAAAGGAAGTTCCATGAACACTGAAGCTTTCTTT.

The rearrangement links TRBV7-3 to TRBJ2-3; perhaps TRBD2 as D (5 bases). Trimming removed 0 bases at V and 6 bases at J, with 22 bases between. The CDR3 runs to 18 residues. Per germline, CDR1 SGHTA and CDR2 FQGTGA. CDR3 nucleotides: TGTGCCAGCAGCTTAACGGGTTTCGGGAAGCAAGGATACGATACGCAGTATTTT. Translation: CASSLTGFGKQGYDTQYF.

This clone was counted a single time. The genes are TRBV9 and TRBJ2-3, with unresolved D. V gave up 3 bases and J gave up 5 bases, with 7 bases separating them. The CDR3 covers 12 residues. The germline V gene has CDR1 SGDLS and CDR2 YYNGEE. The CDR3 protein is CASSAQIDTQYF. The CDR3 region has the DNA TGTGCCAGCAGCGCCCAGATAGATACGCAGTATTTT. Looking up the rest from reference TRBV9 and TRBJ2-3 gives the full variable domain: DSGVTQTPKHLITATGQRVTLRCSPRSGDLSVYWYQQSLDQGLQFLIQYYNGEERAKGNILERFSAQQFPDLHSELNLSSLELGDSALYFCASSAQIDTQYFGPGTRLTVL.

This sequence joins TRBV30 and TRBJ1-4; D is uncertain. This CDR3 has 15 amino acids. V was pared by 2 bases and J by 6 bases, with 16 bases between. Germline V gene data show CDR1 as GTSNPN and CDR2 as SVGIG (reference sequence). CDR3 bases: TGTGCCTGGAGTCCCGGACTGGGCCAAGATGAAAAACTGTTTTTT. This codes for CAWSPGLGQDEKLFF.

As DNA, the CDR3 is TGTGCCAGCAGCGCACAGGGGGCTGGCTATGGCTACACCTTC. This gives the protein CASSAQGAGYGYTF. The rearrangement joins TRBV9 to TRBJ1-2; 9 bases fit TRBD1. This CDR3 spans 14 amino acids. V lost 3 bases, J lost 4 bases, and 4 bases stayed unmatched. Germline loops: CDR1 SGDLS, CDR2 YYNGEE.

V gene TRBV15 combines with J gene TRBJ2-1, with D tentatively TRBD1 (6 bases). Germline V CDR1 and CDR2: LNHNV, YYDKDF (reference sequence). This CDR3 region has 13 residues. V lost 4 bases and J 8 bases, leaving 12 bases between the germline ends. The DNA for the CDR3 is TGTGCCACCAGCACCAAACAGGGCTATGAGCAGTTCTTC. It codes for CATSTKQGYEQFF.

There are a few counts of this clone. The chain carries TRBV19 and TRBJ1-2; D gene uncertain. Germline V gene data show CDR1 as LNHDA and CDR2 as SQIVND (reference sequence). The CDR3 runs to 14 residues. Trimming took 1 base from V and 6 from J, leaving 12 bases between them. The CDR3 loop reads CASSIVGRMDGYTF. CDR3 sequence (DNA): TGTGCCAGTAGTATAGTAGGCAGGATGGATGGCTACACCTTC.

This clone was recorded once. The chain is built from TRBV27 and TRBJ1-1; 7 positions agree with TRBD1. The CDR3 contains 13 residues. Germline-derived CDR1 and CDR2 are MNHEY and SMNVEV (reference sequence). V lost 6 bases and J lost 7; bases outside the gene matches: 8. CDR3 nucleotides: TGTGCCAGCAGGCGACAGGGCGCTATTGAAGCTTTCTTT. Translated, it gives CASRRQGAIEAFF.

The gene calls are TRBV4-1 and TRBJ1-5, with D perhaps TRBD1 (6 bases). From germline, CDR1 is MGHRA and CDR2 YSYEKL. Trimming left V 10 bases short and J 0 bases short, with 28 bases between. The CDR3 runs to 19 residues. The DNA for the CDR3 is TGCGCCACACCTCTTTTACAGGGTTTTCCACTGTGTAGCAATCAGCCCCAGCATTTT. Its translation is CATPLLQGFPLCSNQPQHF.

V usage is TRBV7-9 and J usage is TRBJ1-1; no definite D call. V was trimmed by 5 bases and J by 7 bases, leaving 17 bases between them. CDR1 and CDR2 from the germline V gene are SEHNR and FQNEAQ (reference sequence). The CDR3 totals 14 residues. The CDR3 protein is CASSVIGSSGEAFF. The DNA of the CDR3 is TGTGCCAGCAGCGTAATAGGGTCTTCGGGTGAAGCTTTCTTT.

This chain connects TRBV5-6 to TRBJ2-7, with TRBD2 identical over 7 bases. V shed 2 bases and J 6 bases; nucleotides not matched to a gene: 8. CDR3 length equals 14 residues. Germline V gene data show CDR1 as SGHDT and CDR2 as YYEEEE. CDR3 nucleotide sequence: TGTGCCAGCAGCTTATTCGCGGGAGTAAGCGAGCAGTACTTC. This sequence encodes CASSLFAGVSEQYF.